Sequencing of this T cell receptor (beta chain) was carried out in a study of T cells in localized non-small cell lung cancer. Whole-study results and caveats: Higher adjacent-lung clonality was associated with shorter survival.

As regards this clone: The antigen is undetermined.

Profiled with immunoSEQ multiplex PCR; TCRdb holds only in-frame clones, not every one. This table holds about 82,000 clones, around three quarters found once. The CDR3 runs to 16 residues. CDR1 and CDR2 (germline): MNHNY, SVGAGI (reference sequence). Trimming cost V 0 bases and J 0 bases; bases outside gene matches: 4. This sequence was found in a man aged 40 to 70 with stage II squamous cell lung carcinoma. The sample was PBMCs, taken before any cancer treatment. This sequence joins TRBV6-6 and TRBJ1-1; 7 bases are shared with TRBD1. The CDR3 loop reads CASSYSGQTMNTEAFF. CDR3 nucleotide sequence: TGTGCCAGCAGTTACTCGGGACAGACTATGAACACTGAAGCTTTCTTT.